Sequencing of this T cell receptor beta chain was carried out in a study of blood T cell repertoires in COVID-19. Study in general: Both acute and convalescent COVID-19 samples were obtained from the United States, Italy and Spain. T cells, B-cell-depleted T cells, or PBMCs provided the cDNA or gDNA that served as material.

Germline V gene data show CDR1 as SGHTA and CDR2 as FQGNSA. CDR3 length: 15 residues. The ends were cut back, 5 bases at V and 1 base at J, with 14 bases in the middle. The table lists this clone with a count of one. Under the authors' procedure: Estimation of nucleated cell counts was performed using reference gene primer amplification. Here immunoSEQ multiplex PCR was the method, and the copy in TCRdb shows in-frame clones only, minus some. From that table come the V and J calls and clone size; the DNA was used to work out D and trimming. Here the sample spans a few hundred thousand clones, 85% to 90% being singletons.

Sequenced input: peripheral blood. The chain links TRBV7-2 to TRBJ1-1; unclear D gene. The receptor was isolated from a woman aged 55-69 years with COVID-19, enrolled during active disease. The CDR3 here is CASSPWAPKNTEAFF. The DNA of the CDR3 is TGTGCCAGCAGCCCATGGGCCCCTAAGAACACTGAAGCTTTCTTT. The full variable domain, rest sourced from reference TRBV7-2 and TRBJ1-1, is GAGVSQSPSNKVTEKGKDVELRCDPISGHTALYWYRQSLGQGLEFLIYFQGNSAPDKSGLPSDRFSAERTGGSVSTLTIQRTQQEDSAVYLCASSPWAPKNTEAFFGQGTRLTVV.